These 30 T cell receptor beta chains were sequenced from one sample in a study of shared clonotypes between healthy human individuals. Using immunoSEQ multiplex PCR, the repertoire was profiled, and TCRdb retains in-frame clones only, with some absent. This table has around 2.5 million clones, 93% appearing once. Sequenced input: naive CD4+ T cells from PBMCs. Subset here: CD45RA+ positively selected. The receptors stem from a man between 18 and 29 years old in good health. Some clones in this sample may be carry-over from other donors' samples.

The gene calls are TRBV2 and TRBJ2-5; 10 positions agree with TRBD1. Per germline, CDR1 SNHLY and CDR2 FYNNEI. J gave up 4 bases and V 5 bases, and 7 bases lay outside the gene matches. This CDR3 contains 15 residues. CDR3 sequence reads: CASSQNGQGGETQYF. In DNA, the CDR3 is TGTGCCAGCAGTCAAAATGGACAGGGGGGAGAGACCCAGTACTTC.

V is TRBV6-1 and J is TRBJ1-1, with 9 nucleotides matching TRBD1. This CDR3 is 14 amino acids long. Losses at the gene ends were 7 bases for V and 7 bases for J; bases not matched to a gene: 10. Germline-derived CDR1 and CDR2 are MNHNS and SASEGT. In DNA, the CDR3 is TGTGCCAGCATTTCCGGGACAGGGAGTGTTGAAGCTTTCTTT. Translating it yields CASISGTGSVEAFF.

The rearrangement links TRBV5-1 to TRBJ1-4; TRBD1 is a possible D gene (6 bases). The germline V gene encodes CDR1 SGHRS and CDR2 YFSETQ. Trimming removed 6 bases from V and 2 bases from J, with 11 bases in between. The CDR3 consists of 14 residues. The CDR3 nucleotides read TGCGCCAGCACCAGGGGATCTACTAATGAAAAACTGTTTTTT. Translation: CASTRGSTNEKLFF. Looking up the rest from reference TRBV5-1 and TRBJ1-4 gives the full variable domain: KAGVTQTPRYLIKTRGQQVTLSCSPISGHRSVSWYQQTPGQGLQFLFEYFSETQRNKGNFPGRFSGRQFSNSRSEMNVSTLELGDSALYLCASTRGSTNEKLFFGSGTQLSVL.

Note on this clone: The sample contains more than one DNA sequence encoding this CDR3. The chain employs TRBV28 and TRBJ2-1; D not certain. From germline, CDR1 is MDHEN and CDR2 SYDVKM. Trimming left V 2 bases short and J 0 bases short, with 8 bases between. This CDR3 comprises 15 residues. The CDR3 nucleotides are TGTGCCAGCAGTTTAGTCCCTAGCTCCTACAATGAGCAGTTCTTC. Translation gives CASSLVPSSYNEQFF.

On this clone itself: Different DNA sequences within this sample yield the same CDR3. The chain has TRBV28 and TRBJ2-3; 10 positions match TRBD2. V was clipped by 5 bases and J by 1 base; unmatched bases: 6. The germline V gene has CDR1 MDHEN and CDR2 SYDVKM. This CDR3 is built from 16 residues. The CDR3 region is CASSATSGGGTDTQYF. CDR3 bases: TGTGCCAGCAGTGCGACCAGCGGGGGGGGCACAGATACGCAGTATTTT.

The chain links TRBV5-1 to TRBJ2-6; the D is unclear. Germline V CDR1 and CDR2: SGHRS, YFSETQ. V lost 6 bases and J 0 bases, leaving 13 bases between the germline ends. This CDR3 spans 16 amino acids. CDR3 loop: CASTTGRFSGANVLTF. In DNA form, the CDR3 reads TGCGCCAGCACCACCGGCAGGTTCTCTGGGGCCAACGTCCTGACTTTC.

A note on this clone: Other DNA sequences of this sample code for an identical CDR3. V usage is TRBV11-2 and J usage is TRBJ2-1; no clear D gene. V lost 4 bases, J lost 3 bases, and 7 bases lay in between. The CDR3 runs 13 residues. The germline gives CDR1 SGHAT, CDR2 FQNNGV. CDR3 amino acids: CASSSRSYNEQFF. Written as DNA, the CDR3 is TGTGCCAGCAGCTCCCGGAGCTACAATGAGCAGTTCTTC.

The genes are TRBV7-6 and TRBJ2-5, with TRBD2 matching 12 bases. V was clipped by 5 bases and J by 0 bases; unmatched bases: 7. The CDR3 extends over 17 amino acids. Per germline, CDR1 SGHVS and CDR2 FNYEAQ. The CDR3 DNA sequence: TGTGCCAGCAGCCTCGGGACTAGCGGGTGGTACCAAGAGACCCAGTACTTC. Protein: CASSLGTSGWYQETQYF.

J is TRBJ1-5 and V is TRBV6-6, with D perhaps TRBD1 (5 bases). This CDR3 is 13 amino acids long. CDR1 is MNHNY and CDR2 is SVGAGI in the germline V gene (reference sequence). Between the trimmed V and J ends, which lost 5 bases and 7 bases, there was a span of 12 bases. The CDR3 loop reads CASSEAQGQPQHF. The DNA of the CDR3 is TGTGCCAGCAGTGAGGCCCAGGGCCAGCCCCAGCATTTT.

The chain is built from TRBV27 and TRBJ1-4; unclear D gene. Per germline, CDR1 MNHEY and CDR2 SMNVEV (reference sequence). The germline V and J ends were trimmed by 6 bases and 0 bases, with 8 bases remaining between them. The CDR3 sequence is 14 residues long. In DNA, the CDR3 is TGTGCCAGCAGGAGGATAGCAACTAATGAAAAACTGTTTTTT. Translated: CASRRIATNEKLFF.

The rearrangement uses TRBV14 and TRBJ1-4; a weak D match, TRBD1 (6 bases). The CDR3 loop spans 14 amino acids. Looked up from germline, CDR1 is SGHDN and CDR2 is FVKESK. With 4 bases removed from V and 8 bases from J, the gap between germline ends came to 14 bases. CDR3 DNA: TGTGCCAGCAGCCCGCAGGGGTTTTCCGAAAAACTGTTTTTT. Protein sequence: CASSPQGFSEKLFF.

As DNA, the CDR3 is TGTGCCAGCCAATGGGGTACCGGGGAGCTGTTTTTT. Translated: CASQWGTGELFF. This chain uses TRBV28 with TRBJ2-2; D is unclear. There are 12 residues in the CDR3. V was shortened by 8 bases and J by 5 bases, with 9 bases between the two germline ends. Germline lookup yields CDR1 MDHEN and CDR2 SYDVKM.

The chain recombines TRBV15 with TRBJ1-4; D gene unclear. This CDR3 is built from 15 residues. V dropped 0 bases and J dropped 3 bases, with 8 bases sitting between them. Germline V gives CDR1 LNHNV, CDR2 YYDKDF (reference sequence). Here the CDR3 DNA reads TGTGCCACCAGCAGAGATCGAGGGCCTAATGAAAAACTGTTTTTT. This translates into CATSRDRGPNEKLFF.

The gene calls are TRBV7-2 and TRBJ2-1, with D possibly TRBD2 on 6 matching bases. V lost 3 bases and J lost 3, with 12 bases in between. Germline CDR1 reads SGHTA; CDR2 reads FQGNSA. This CDR3 comprises 15 residues. CDR3 DNA sequence: TGTGCCAGCAGCTTGGGAGGCGGGCTCTACAATGAGCAGTTCTTC. Its translation: CASSLGGGLYNEQFF.

The V call is TRBV6-1, the J call TRBJ2-3, with TRBD2 as a possible D gene (5 bases). The V end was cut by 8 bases, the J end by 5 bases, with 14 bases between. This CDR3 comprises 13 residues. Germline values: CDR1 MNHNS, CDR2 SASEGT. CDR3 nucleotides: TGTGCCAGCGCGCGGTCCGGGAAAGATACGCAGTATTTT. Translation gives CASARSGKDTQYF.

This clone occurred once. DNA of the CDR3: TGTGCCAGCACCTGGACCTACACCACCGGGGAGCTGTTTTTT. It is translated as CASTWTYTTGELFF. This chain connects TRBV2 to TRBJ2-2; D remains unclear. Germline CDR1 is SNHLY and CDR2 is FYNNEI. Trimming cost V 7 bases and J 4 bases, with 13 bases left between them. The CDR3 consists of 14 residues. Filled out from reference TRBV2 and TRBJ2-2, the complete variable domain reads EPEVTQTPSHQVTQMGQEVILRCVPISNHLYFYWYRQILGQKVEFLVSFYNNEISEKSEIFDDQFSVERPDGSNFTLKIRSTKLEDSAMYFCASTWTYTTGELFFGEGSRLTVL.

V is TRBV6-1 and J is TRBJ1-1; 8 bases are shared with TRBD1. J lost 6 bases, V lost 6 bases, and 9 bases had no gene match. This CDR3 has 14 residues. CDR1 is MNHNS and CDR2 is SASEGT in the germline V gene. The CDR3 region is CASRGQGGTAEAFF. CDR3 DNA: TGTGCCAGCAGAGGACAGGGCGGTACGGCTGAAGCTTTCTTT.

V usage is TRBV27 and J usage is TRBJ2-7, with D maybe TRBD2 (5 bases). Germline-derived CDR1 and CDR2 are MNHEY and SMNVEV (reference sequence). The CDR3 sequence is 16 residues long. V dropped 2 bases and J dropped 5 bases, with 19 bases sitting between them. The DNA of the CDR3 is TGTGCCAGCAGTTTAGGGCCCCCCGGACTTAGTCACGAGCAGTACTTC. It codes for CASSLGPPGLSHEQYF.

The V gene is TRBV20-1, the J gene TRBJ1-4; D is possibly TRBD1 (5 bases). Germline CDR1 is DFQATT and CDR2 is SNEGSKA (reference sequence). The CDR3 runs to 11 residues. V was trimmed by 5 bases and J by 8 bases, leaving 9 bases between them. The CDR3 spells CSAGRQEKLFF. The CDR3 nucleotides are TGCAGTGCTGGAAGACAGGAAAAACTGTTTTTT.

The chain links TRBV18 to TRBJ2-7, with D tentatively TRBD1 (5 bases). V lost 3 bases, J lost 4 bases, and 19 bases lay in between. Germline CDR1 and CDR2: KGHSH and LQKENI. The length of the CDR3 is 16 residues. CDR3 amino acids: CASSPVPTVKGYEQYF. The CDR3 coding sequence is TGTGCCAGCTCACCGGTCCCGACAGTCAAGGGGTACGAGCAGTACTTC.

The chain employs TRBV6-4 and TRBJ2-1, with D perhaps being TRBD1 or TRBD2 (5 bases each). Trimming removed 8 bases at V and 8 bases at J, with 7 bases between. This CDR3 is built from 10 residues. CDR1 is MRHNA and CDR2 is SNTAGT in the germline V gene. In DNA form, the CDR3 reads TGTGCCAGCGAGGGACATGAGCAGTTCTTC. Its protein product is CASEGHEQFF.

This chain uses TRBV5-4 with TRBJ2-1; D ambiguous. The V gene lost 1 base and the J gene lost 0 bases, with 8 bases spanning the gap. Germline V gene sequence: CDR1 SGHNT, CDR2 YYREEE (reference sequence). This CDR3 contains 15 residues. This CDR3 is CASSLSVSSYNEQFF. The CDR3 bases are TGTGCCAGCAGCTTGAGCGTTAGCTCCTACAATGAGCAGTTCTTC.

The count of this clone is one. V usage is TRBV28 and J usage is TRBJ2-7; 8 bases map to TRBD2. V trimming: 8 bases; J trimming: 7 bases; junction bases outside the gene matches: 19. CDR3 length: 16 residues. CDR1 is MDHEN and CDR2 is SYDVKM in the germline V gene. CDR3 residues: CASGIQTSATPGEQYF. The CDR3 region has the DNA TGTGCCAGCGGAATTCAGACTAGCGCAACTCCCGGAGAGCAGTACTTC.

The chain employs TRBV11-2 and TRBJ2-7, with a weak D call TRBD2 (7 bases). The V and J ends lost 1 base and 2 bases respectively, with 12 bases between them. Per germline, CDR1 SGHAT and CDR2 FQNNGV. CDR3 length equals 15 residues. Here the CDR3 reads CASSLVGGGAYEQYF. The CDR3 DNA follows: TGTGCCAGCAGCTTAGTTGGGGGGGGCGCCTACGAGCAGTACTTC.

The chain combines TRBV7-2 with TRBJ2-7; possibly TRBD1 or TRBD2 for D (5 bases each). CDR3 size: 14 residues. CDR1 is SGHTA and CDR2 is FQGNSA in the germline V gene. The V and J ends lost 1 base and 4 bases respectively, with 11 bases between them. This chain's CDR3 is CASSLDGTTYEQYF. As DNA, the CDR3 is TGTGCCAGCAGCTTAGACGGGACGACATACGAGCAGTACTTC.

This clone was recorded only once. The chain carries TRBV9 and TRBJ1-1, with unresolved D. CDR3 length: 14 amino acids. Germline assignment: CDR1 SGDLS and CDR2 YYNGEE. The V gene lost 0 bases and the J gene lost 6 bases, with 12 bases spanning the gap. The CDR3 reads CASSVGQSGAEAFF. The CDR3 nucleotides read TGTGCCAGCAGCGTAGGTCAGAGTGGAGCTGAAGCTTTCTTT.

The chain carries TRBV10-3 and TRBJ1-3, with a weak D call TRBD1 (6 bases). CDR1 is ENHRY, CDR2 SYGVKD, per germline. This CDR3 is 14 amino acids long. V was trimmed by 10 bases and J by 0 bases, leaving 13 bases between them. The CDR3 DNA is TGTGCCACGGGGGCCCAAAGCTCTGGAAACACCATATATTTT. Protein product: CATGAQSSGNTIYF.

The V gene is TRBV5-6, the J gene TRBJ2-5, with a possible D match to TRBD2 (5 bases). V lost 6 bases to trimming and J lost 2 bases, with 17 bases between them. Looked up from germline, CDR1 is SGHDT and CDR2 is YYEEEE. There are 15 residues in the CDR3. The CDR3 bases are TGTGCCAGCAACGGACTTTCGGCGGCACAAGAGACCCAGTACTTC. This codes for CASNGLSAAQETQYF. Complete variable domain (other parts from reference TRBV5-6 and TRBJ2-5): DAGVTQSPTHLIKTRGQQVTLRCSPKSGHDTVSWYQQALGQGPQFIFQYYEEEERQRGNFPDRFSGHQFPNYSSELNVNALLLGDSALYLCASNGLSAAQETQYFGPGTRLLVL.

DNA of the CDR3: TGTGCCAGCAGCTTATTAGGTCGACAGGGGGCAAACTATGGCTACACCTTC. Its translation is CASSLLGRQGANYGYTF. The rearrangement links TRBV7-2 to TRBJ1-2; 10 bases are a match to TRBD1. This CDR3 comprises 17 residues. V lost 2 bases and J lost 2; bases outside the gene matches: 8. Germline-derived CDR1 and CDR2 are SGHTA and FQGNSA.

The chain recombines TRBV7-8 with TRBJ2-5, with 9 bases aligning to TRBD1. This CDR3 contains 14 residues. With V trimmed by 2 bases and J by 5 bases, 3 bases remained unmatched. The germline V gene has CDR1 SGHVS and CDR2 FQNEAQ. Here the CDR3 DNA reads TGTGCCAGCAGCTTACTCGACAGGGGGGAGACCCAGTACTTC. Translation gives CASSLLDRGETQYF.